These T cell receptor beta chains were read from a single sample in a study of blood T cells in healthy people across ages. TCRdb re-called the 5' RACE reads through MiXCR, storing one row per CDR3 protein. The table has around 690,000 distinct CDR3 sequences, roughly 53% seen once. The specimen sequenced was blood. Receptors originate from a man aged 55 to 70 in good health. Each CDR3 is given with its conserved first and last residue. Each record gives: V gene, J gene, D gene, clone size, CDR3 protein, CDR3 DNA. The D gene is left open where the match is weak. A clone size is listed for some rows: how often the clone was seen (once, few, many), or a class if it is expanded.

TRBV5-1	TRBJ2-7	.	.	CASSLGEGEGYEQYF	TGCGCCAGCAGCTTGGGGGAGGGGGAAGGCTACGAGCAGTACTTC
TRBV20-1	TRBJ2-5	TRBD2	few	CSALAGTSGGETQYF	TGCAGTGCCCTCGCCGGGACTAGCGGGGGAGAGACCCAGTACTTC
TRBV20-1	TRBJ2-4	TRBD2	.	CSASPRTSPQNIQYF	TGCAGTGCTAGCCCGAGGACTAGCCCTCAAAACATTCAGTACTTC
TRBV7-9	TRBJ1-1	TRBD1	few	CASSFEGAGTEAFF	TGTGCCAGCAGCTTTGAGGGGGCTGGTACTGAAGCTTTCTTT
TRBV6-5	TRBJ1-3	.	.	CASSSEGVSGNTIYF	TGTGCCAGCAGTTCCGAGGGGGTCTCAGGAAACACCATATATTTT
TRBV7-2	TRBJ2-1	.	.	CASSFYPGAQETQFF	TGTGCCAGCAGCTTCTACCCGGGAGCGCAAGAGACCCAGTTCTTC
TRBV11-3	TRBJ2-7	TRBD1	.	CASSPHRGDPAYNEQYF	TGTGCCAGCAGCCCTCACAGGGGGGACCCTGCCTACAATGAGCAGTACTTC
TRBV6-1	TRBJ1-2	.	.	CASSEAVGVRAGYTF	TGTGCCAGCAGTGAAGCGGTTGGGGTCAGGGCTGGCTACACCTTC
TRBV9	TRBJ1-2	TRBD1	.	CASNGQGRSYGYTF	TGTGCCAGCAACGGACAGGGTAGGAGCTATGGCTACACCTTC
TRBV27	TRBJ2-1	TRBD1	.	CASSSDRTPDNEQFF	TGTGCCAGCAGTTCGGACAGGACACCCGACAATGAGCAGTTCTTC
TRBV27	TRBJ2-4	TRBD1	.	CASRREGALNIQYF	TGTGCCAGCAGGCGAGAGGGGGCGCTTAACATTCAGTACTTC
TRBV12-3/TRBV12-4	TRBJ2-3	.	once	CASGNFRDTQYF	TGTGCCAGCGGAAACTTCCGGGATACGCAGTATTTT
TRBV12-3/TRBV12-4	TRBJ2-3	TRBD2	.	CASRQTSGVIRDTQYF	TGTGCCAGCAGGCAGACTAGCGGGGTTATCAGGGATACGCAGTATTTT
TRBV10-3	TRBJ2-3	.	.	CAISESDEGGTDTQYF	TGTGCCATCAGTGAGTCGGATGAGGGGGGCACAGATACGCAGTATTTT
TRBV12-3/TRBV12-4	TRBJ2-1	.	.	CASSSSAPNVEQFF	TGTGCCAGCAGTTCTAGCGCGCCTAACGTTGAGCAGTTCTTC
TRBV2	TRBJ2-1	.	.	CASRPSFYEQFF	TGTGCCAGCAGGCCTAGTTTCTATGAGCAGTTCTTC
TRBV4-2	TRBJ2-3	.	.	CASSQEGSGSPTDTQYF	TGTGCCAGCAGCCAAGAAGGGTCCGGCAGTCCAACAGATACGCAGTATTTT
TRBV18	TRBJ2-4	TRBD1	.	CASSPLSRGQGNIQYF	TGTGCCAGCTCACCACTTTCCAGGGGGCAGGGGAACATTCAGTACTTC
TRBV3-1	TRBJ2-5	TRBD2	.	CASSQRSGGTQTQYF	TGTGCCAGCAGCCAACGCAGCGGGGGCACCCAGACCCAGTACTTC
TRBV6-5	TRBJ1-6	.	.	CASRLTGKGSPLHF	TGTGCCAGCAGACTTACAGGGAAAGGATCACCCCTCCACTTT
TRBV7-9	TRBJ2-1	TRBD2	.	CASSPGTSGGAAYNGQFF	TGTGCCAGCAGCCCCGGGACTAGCGGGGGGGCCGCCTACAATGGGCAGTTCTTC
TRBV18	TRBJ2-7	.	.	CASSKAGVSDEQYF	TGTGCCAGCTCAAAGGCAGGGGTCAGCGACGAGCAGTACTTC
TRBV20-1	TRBJ2-3	TRBD2	.	CSALRGGDPIDTQYF	TGCAGTGCTCTGCGGGGGGGCGATCCCATAGATACGCAGTATTTT
TRBV11-2	TRBJ1-2	TRBD1	.	CASSLGQGLPNYGYTF	TGTGCCAGCAGCTTGGGACAGGGGCTACCTAACTATGGCTACACCTTC
TRBV6-1	TRBJ2-1	TRBD1	.	CASSLGPGQGVLGQFF	TGTGCCAGCAGTCTAGGACCGGGACAGGGGGTGTTAGGTCAGTTCTTC
TRBV12-3/TRBV12-4	TRBJ2-1	TRBD2	few	CASSFKRGNNEQFF	TGTGCCAGCAGTTTCAAGCGGGGGAACAATGAGCAGTTCTTC
TRBV20-1	TRBJ2-3	.	.	CSARLAPQGTQYF	TGCAGTGCTAGACTAGCGCCTCAAGGCACGCAGTATTTT
TRBV7-2	TRBJ2-6	.	once	CASSSGRRISGANVLTF	TGTGCCAGCAGCTCGGGACGTCGGATCTCTGGGGCCAACGTCCTGACTTTC
TRBV10-3	TRBJ2-7	.	once	CAISETGEQYF	TGTGCCATCAGTGAGACAGGCGAGCAGTACTTC
TRBV28	TRBJ2-5	TRBD2	few	CASSPLGTSVETQYF	TGTGCCAGCAGCCCCCTTGGGACTAGCGTGGAGACCCAGTACTTC
TRBV12-3/TRBV12-4	TRBJ2-3	TRBD2	once	CASSWGGYTDTPYF	TGTGCCAGCAGTTGGGGAGGGTACACAGATACGCCGTATTTT
TRBV7-9	TRBJ1-6	.	.	CASSPERNSPLHF	TGTGCCAGCAGCCCCGAGAGGAATTCACCCCTCCACTTT
TRBV27	TRBJ2-5	TRBD1	.	CASSGRQGRETQYF	TGTGCCAGCAGTGGGCGACAGGGGCGAGAGACCCAGTACTTC
TRBV29-1	TRBJ2-1	TRBD2	few	CSVGGMYLYNEQFF	TGCAGCGTGGGGGGGATGTACCTCTACAATGAGCAGTTCTTC
TRBV12-3/TRBV12-4	TRBJ1-2	.	.	CASSLNQGRDYGYTF	TGTGCCAGCAGTTTGAACCAGGGGCGGGACTATGGCTACACCTTC
TRBV12-3/TRBV12-4	TRBJ1-2	.	many	CASSFSNYGYTF	TGTGCCAGCAGTTTCTCCAACTATGGCTACACCTTC
TRBV6-1	TRBJ2-1	.	few	CASIGEVGGGNEQFF	TGTGCCAGCATCGGCGAGGTGGGTGGAGGAAATGAGCAGTTCTTC
TRBV20-1	TRBJ2-7	.	.	CSARTWGVSYEQYF	TGCAGTGCTAGAACGTGGGGGGTTTCCTACGAGCAGTACTTC
TRBV2	TRBJ2-5	.	.	CASSRSREETQYF	TGTGCCAGCAGTCGGTCGCGGGAAGAGACCCAGTACTTC
TRBV2	TRBJ2-6	.	once	CASSARAGTFSGANVLTF	TGTGCCAGCAGTGCCAGGGCAGGGACTTTCTCTGGGGCCAACGTCCTGACTTTC
TRBV7-6	TRBJ2-5	.	.	CASSPQSGQETQYF	TGTGCCAGCAGCCCGCAGTCCGGACAAGAGACCCAGTACTTC
TRBV28	TRBJ1-2	TRBD1	once	CASSLPTGANYGYTF	TGTGCCAGCAGTTTACCCACAGGGGCTAACTATGGCTACACCTTC
TRBV24-1	TRBJ2-1	TRBD1	few	CATSDGKPGGGLLGEQFF	TGTGCCACCAGTGATGGAAAACCAGGGGGCGGCTTGCTCGGTGAGCAGTTCTTC
TRBV20-1	TRBJ2-1	TRBD2	few	CSASLASGGAREQFF	TGCAGTGCTAGCCTAGCTAGCGGGGGGGCTCGTGAGCAGTTCTTC
TRBV20-1	TRBJ1-2	.	.	CSARDLGGNDYGYTF	TGCAGTGCTAGAGATCTTGGGGGGAATGACTATGGCTACACCTTC
TRBV9	TRBJ1-2	.	few	CASSPEEEGYTF	TGTGCCAGCAGCCCTGAGGAGGAAGGCTACACCTTC
TRBV20-1	TRBJ1-1	TRBD1	many	CSATNGQGGTEAFF	TGCAGTGCCACCAACGGACAGGGAGGGACTGAAGCTTTCTTT
TRBV20-1	TRBJ2-1	.	.	CSARDEGGINEQFF	TGCAGTGCTAGAGATGAGGGAGGCATCAATGAGCAGTTCTTC
TRBV18	TRBJ2-1	.	few	CASSPRPPTAVNEQFF	TGTGCCAGCTCACCAAGGCCTCCTACAGCGGTCAATGAGCAGTTCTTC
TRBV29-1	TRBJ2-3	.	.	CSGGVTDTQYF	TGCAGCGGAGGGGTCACAGATACGCAGTATTTT
TRBV4-1	TRBJ2-7	TRBD1	few	CASSQDAGQVYEQYF	TGCGCCAGCAGCCAAGACGCCGGACAGGTTTACGAGCAGTACTTC